The 23 T cell receptor beta chains in this list originate from one sample, sequenced in a study of Graves' ophthalmopathy and Graves' hyperthyroidism. Amplification of TCR beta CDR3 regions used RNA transcripts. RT-PCR with HTBI primers came first, then second-round multiplex PCR. From the multiplex PCR reads, TCRdb called clonotypes with MiXCR, one entry per CDR3 protein. The repertoire holds a few hundred thousand distinct CDR3 sequences, with roughly 20% as singletons. The sample comprised peripheral blood. All receptors come from a young woman with stable Graves' hyperthyroidism.

For this clonotype: The junction differs from germline at one of its ends, possibly a read error. The chain joins TRBV6-5 to TRBJ2-2, with 7 bases lining up with TRBD2. The CDR3 has 15 residues. The germline CDR1 and CDR2 sequences are MNHEY and SVGAGI. The CDR3: CASGYSGGDAGELFF. The CDR3, as DNA: TGTGCCAGCGGTTACTCGGGGGGAGATGCCGGGGAGCTGTTTTTT.

This clonotype occurred many times. The chain has TRBV28 and TRBJ1-2; 7 nucleotides align to TRBD1. V was clipped by 5 bases and J by 5 bases; unmatched bases: 8. The CDR3 consists of 14 residues. Germline V gene lookup returns CDR1 MDHEN and CDR2 SYDVKM. CDR3 nucleotide sequence: TGTGCCAGCAGTACCTCCGGGACAGCATATGGCTACACCTTC. Its protein is CASSTSGTAYGYTF.

This clonotype was counted at least ten times. The genes are TRBV2 and TRBJ1-2, with TRBD1 identical over 10 bases. After removal of 4 bases from V and 8 bases from J, the junction contained 7 bases not matched to a gene. The CDR3 is 14 amino acids. CDR1 SNHLY and CDR2 FYNNEI come from the germline V gene. CDR3 sequence: CASSAGTGAWGYTF. In DNA, the CDR3 is TGTGCCAGCAGTGCGGGGACAGGGGCTTGGGGCTACACCTTC.

This clonotype has at least ten counts. This chain links TRBV10-2 with TRBJ1-1; D unresolved. The CDR3 is 13 amino acids. Germline assignment: CDR1 WSHSY and CDR2 SAAADI. V was clipped by 4 bases and J by 6 bases, with 12 bases between them. For the CDR3, the DNA is TGCGCCAGCAGTGTTACGACACGCGCTGAAGCTTTCTTT. Encoded protein: CASSVTTRAEAFF.

Ten or more counts support this clonotype. V and J are TRBV6-2 or TRBV6-3 and TRBJ1-5; D is uncertain. Germline assignment: CDR1 MNHEY and CDR2 SVGEGT. Trimming left V 9 bases short and J 4 bases short, with 16 bases between. The CDR3 runs to 14 residues. The CDR3 loop is CASTRGGSNQPQHF. The CDR3 nucleotides are TGTGCCAGTACTCGGGGAGGGTCAAATCAGCCCCAGCATTTT.

CDR3 protein: CASSQEYDGTPYEQYF. Written as DNA, the CDR3 is TGTGCCAGCAGCCAAGAGTATGATGGGACTCCCTACGAGCAGTACTTC. The chain has TRBV4-2 and TRBJ2-7; possibly TRBD2 for D (6 bases). V was clipped by 0 bases and J by 2 bases, with 14 bases between them. The CDR3 runs 16 residues. Germline CDR1 LGHNA, CDR2 YNFKEQ.

The genes are TRBV28 and TRBJ2-2; D is possibly TRBD2 (6 bases). The CDR3 runs 17 residues. Trimming shortened V by 2 bases and J by 4 bases, and 17 bases separated the two germline ends. Germline V CDR1 and CDR2: MDHEN, SYDVKM. In DNA, the CDR3 is TGTGCCAGCAGTTTACGGCAATCCCGAGCGGGCACCGGGGAGCTGTTTTTT. As protein: CASSLRQSRAGTGELFF. Supplemented by reference TRBV28 and TRBJ2-2, the full variable domain reads DVKVTQSSRYLVKRTGEKVFLECVQDMDHENMFWYRQDPGLGLRLIYFSYDVKMKEKGDIPEGYSVSREKKERFSLILESASTNQTSMYLCASSLRQSRAGTGELFFGEGSRLTVL.

The gene calls are TRBV30 and TRBJ1-1, with D possibly matching TRBD1 (5 bases). Germline V lookup: CDR1 GTSNPN, CDR2 SVGIG (reference sequence). The CDR3 loop spans 12 amino acids. V was clipped by 4 bases and J by 4 bases, with 10 bases between them. The CDR3 DNA follows: TGTGCCTGGAAAGAGGGGACCACTGAAGCTTTCTTT. Encoded protein: CAWKEGTTEAFF.

Comments on this clonotype: One junction end does not reproduce the germline sequence, and a read error may be involved. V and J are TRBV6-5 and TRBJ2-7; D is undetermined. This CDR3 contains 16 residues. Germline CDR1 is MNHEY and CDR2 is SVGAGI. The CDR3 sequence: CASSYNRILSSYDQYF. Written as DNA, the CDR3 is TGTGCCAGCAGTTACAACCGCATCTTAAGCTCCTACGATCAGTACTTC.

In this sample, this clonotype turned up many times. The rearrangement joins TRBV10-2 to TRBJ2-7, with 12 bases fitting TRBD2. This CDR3 comprises 14 residues. V gave up 3 bases and J gave up 6 bases; unmatched junction bases: 3. In germline, CDR1 is WSHSY, CDR2 SAAADI. The CDR3 nucleotides read TGCGCCAGCAGTGAACTAGCGGGAGGAAGCGAGCAGTACTTC. This translates into CASSELAGGSEQYF.

Only a few counts were recorded for this clonotype. The chain couples TRBV20-1 to TRBJ2-7; 8 positions match TRBD1. CDR1 and CDR2 (germline): DFQATT, SNEGSKA (reference sequence). Germline trimming cut 2 bases from V and 2 bases from J; bases unmatched to any gene: 5. CDR3 length: 14 residues. CDR3 residues: CSARSRDRPYEQYF. As DNA, the CDR3 is TGCAGTGCTAGATCTCGGGACAGGCCCTACGAGCAGTACTTC.

The chain employs TRBV12-3 or TRBV12-4 and TRBJ1-1, with D tentatively TRBD1 (5 bases). The CDR3 covers 14 residues. V lost 5 bases and J lost 4, with 14 bases in between. CDR3 DNA: TGTGCCAGCAGTGCTACCGGGACGGTCACTGAAGCTTTCTTT. It is translated as CASSATGTVTEAFF.

The CDR3, as DNA: TGTGCCAGCTCAGACGACTCCCGCACGTACTTC. Its protein is CASSDDSRTYF. V is TRBV18 and J is TRBJ2-7; no definite D call. The CDR3 has 11 amino acids. V gave up 5 bases and J gave up 12 bases, with 14 bases separating them. Germline lookup yields CDR1 KGHSH and CDR2 LQKENI.

This clonotype was seen repeatedly, ten times or more. This chain connects TRBV19 to TRBJ2-5, with D unclear. There are 13 residues in the CDR3. CDR1 and CDR2 (germline): LNHDA, SQIVND (reference sequence). V was shortened by 3 bases and J by 5 bases, with 10 bases between the two germline ends. CDR3 DNA sequence: TGTGCCAGTAGTATCGGTGGCCGGGAGACCCAGTACTTC. Translation: CASSIGGRETQYF.

This clonotype was seen ten or more times. The chain links TRBV6-1 to TRBJ2-2; D gene unclear. Germline loops: CDR1 MNHNS, CDR2 SASEGT. V was trimmed by 0 bases and J by 4 bases, leaving 3 bases between them. The CDR3 covers 13 residues. The CDR3 DNA reads TGTGCCAGCAGTGAAGCGGTCACCGGGGAGCTGTTTTTT. Amino acids: CASSEAVTGELFF.

The V gene is TRBV6-5, the J gene TRBJ1-5; D is unresolved. This CDR3 has 13 residues. Trimming shortened V by 3 bases and J by 4 bases, and 7 bases separated the two germline ends. The germline CDR1 and CDR2 sequences are MNHEY and SVGAGI. This CDR3 is CASSYGPNQPQHF. CDR3 nucleotides: TGTGCCAGCAGTTATGGACCTAATCAGCCCCAGCATTTT.

Many counts were recorded for this clonotype. The chain uses TRBV25-1 and TRBJ1-5; D is unclear. Germline loops: CDR1 MGHDK, CDR2 SYGVNS. V was shortened by 9 bases and J by 7 bases, with 19 bases between the two germline ends. The CDR3 has 14 residues. The CDR3 DNA is TGTGCCAGGACCGAAGATTGGGAGGTACAGCCCCAGCATTTT. Its translation is CARTEDWEVQPQHF.

This clonotype showed up many times. CDR3 sequence reads: CASSNNRGSGYTF. DNA of the CDR3: TGTGCCAGCAGCAATAACAGGGGTAGCGGCTACACCTTC. The chain is built from TRBV13 and TRBJ1-2; 7 bases agree with TRBD1. The CDR3 is 13 amino acids. V was clipped by 5 bases and J by 8 bases; unmatched bases: 8. Germline CDR1 reads PRHDT; CDR2 reads FYEKMQ (reference sequence).

V and J are TRBV9 and TRBJ2-7; 10 nucleotides line up with TRBD1. CDR1 and CDR2 (germline): SGDLS, YYNGEE. Germline trimming cut 2 bases from V and 7 bases from J; bases unmatched to any gene: 6. This CDR3 has 14 residues. Written as DNA, the CDR3 is TGTGCCAGCAGCGTTGCGGACAGGGGGTTGGAGCAGTACTTC. It encodes CASSVADRGLEQYF.

In this sample, this clonotype turned up many times. The gene calls are TRBV20-1 and TRBJ1-2; no clear D gene. V was shortened by 0 bases and J by 5 bases, with 7 bases between the two germline ends. Germline V lookup: CDR1 DFQATT, CDR2 SNEGSKA (reference sequence). This CDR3 comprises 12 residues. CDR3 DNA sequence: TGCAGTGCTAGAGATGCGGGTTATGGCTACACCTTC. Protein: CSARDAGYGYTF.

This clonotype was observed a handful of times. The chain couples TRBV5-1 to TRBJ1-3; D is uncertain. The CDR3 runs to 15 residues. Germline V lookup: CDR1 SGHRS, CDR2 YFSETQ. V shed 5 bases and J shed 0 bases, with 12 bases lying between them. Here the CDR3 reads CASRQTDYSGNTIYF. CDR3 nucleotide sequence: TGCGCCAGCAGACAAACGGATTACTCTGGAAACACCATATATTTT.

This clonotype came up many times. A clone one base away is much larger, so this may be a read error. This sequence joins TRBV28 and TRBJ1-2; D gene unclear. Germline CDR1 and CDR2: MDHEN and SYDVKM. The CDR3 is 14 amino acids. This chain's CDR3 is CAGSFDPGGYGYTF. The CDR3 bases are TGTGCCGGCAGTTTCGACCCAGGAGGTTATGGCTACACCTTC.

Concerning this clonotype: Relative to the germline gene, one junction end is altered; a read error may explain this. The chain is built from TRBV7-9 and TRBJ1-5; D is possibly TRBD1 (5 bases). The CDR3 is 14 amino acids. Germline V gene sequence: CDR1 SEHNR, CDR2 FQNEAQ (reference sequence). Here the CDR3 reads CASSLSGSNQPQRF. The CDR3 nucleotides are TGTGCCAGCAGCTTATCAGGGAGCAATCAGCCCCAGCGTTTT.